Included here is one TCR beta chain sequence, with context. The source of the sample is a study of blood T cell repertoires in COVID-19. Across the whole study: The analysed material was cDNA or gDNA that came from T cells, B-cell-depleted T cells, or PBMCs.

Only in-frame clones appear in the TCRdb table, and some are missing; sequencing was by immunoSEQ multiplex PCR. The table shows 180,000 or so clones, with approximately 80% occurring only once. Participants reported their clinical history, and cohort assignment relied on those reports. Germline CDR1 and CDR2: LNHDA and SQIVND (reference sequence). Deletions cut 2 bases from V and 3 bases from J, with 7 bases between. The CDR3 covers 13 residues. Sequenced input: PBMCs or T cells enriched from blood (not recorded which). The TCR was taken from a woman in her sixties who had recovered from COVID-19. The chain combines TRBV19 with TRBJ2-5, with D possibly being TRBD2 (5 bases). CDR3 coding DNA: TGTGCCAGTAGTATACGGGGTGAAGAGACCCAGTACTTC. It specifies CASSIRGEETQYF.